Listed below are T cell receptor beta chains from one sample, sequenced in a study of blood T cells in healthy people across ages. TCRdb used MiXCR to reprocess the 5' RACE reads, holding one entry per CDR3 protein. The sample includes about 1.4 million distinct CDR3 sequences, approximately 60% of them seen just once. The sample consisted of blood. Receptors were obtained from a man aged 18-30 years in good health. Each CDR3 is given with its conserved first and last residue. A D gene is named only where the DNA matches it firmly. The size field is filled for only some rows; it gives once, few, many or a size class.

NA	TRBV6-2/TRBV6-3	TRBJ2-7	TRBD1	CASSGTGSHEQYF	TGTGCCAGCTCCGGGACAGGGTCCCACGAGCAGTACTTC
few	TRBV27	TRBJ2-1	TRBD2	CASSLPLAGNEQFF	TGTGCCAGCAGTTTACCTCTAGCGGGGAATGAGCAGTTCTTC
NA	TRBV3-1	TRBJ2-1	NA	CASRGGEDGEQFF	TGTGCCAGCAGGGGAGGAGAGGACGGCGAGCAGTTCTTC
once	TRBV20-1	TRBJ2-5	NA	CSATKAVQETQYF	TGCAGTGCTACCAAGGCCGTTCAAGAGACCCAGTACTTC
NA	TRBV12-3/TRBV12-4	TRBJ2-7	TRBD1	CASNEVGQGGLKQYF	TGTGCCAGCAACGAGGTCGGACAGGGGGGGTTAAAGCAGTACTTC
NA	TRBV6-2/TRBV6-3	TRBJ2-5	TRBD1	CASSLRDRGSLGETQYF	TGTGCCAGCAGCCTCCGGGACAGGGGATCTTTGGGAGAGACCCAGTACTTC
NA	TRBV10-3	TRBJ2-7	NA	CATYGGTVNSYEQYF	TGTGCCACCTATGGCGGGACAGTGAACTCCTACGAGCAGTACTTC
NA	TRBV6-2/TRBV6-3	TRBJ2-1	TRBD1	CASKGQGSNEQFF	TGTGCCAGCAAGGGACAGGGGAGTAATGAGCAGTTCTTC
NA	TRBV5-1	TRBJ2-7	NA	CASSVFSGPSYEQYF	TGCGCCAGCAGCGTATTCTCCGGGCCTTCCTACGAGCAGTACTTC
NA	TRBV27	TRBJ2-7	NA	CASRLEGYYEQYF	TGTGCCAGCAGACTAGAGGGGTATTACGAGCAGTACTTC
few	TRBV7-6	TRBJ2-5	NA	CASSQQGIQETQYF	TGTGCCAGCAGCCAACAGGGAATCCAAGAGACCCAGTACTTC
NA	TRBV9	TRBJ2-1	TRBD2	CASSAGTSGAHEQFF	TGTGCCAGCAGCGCCGGGACTAGCGGGGCACATGAGCAGTTCTTC
NA	TRBV20-1	TRBJ2-3	NA	CSAPSRGGSPGTQYF	TGCAGTGCCCCGAGCCGAGGGGGGTCGCCAGGTACGCAGTATTTT
NA	TRBV5-6	TRBJ2-7	TRBD1	CASSYGPGQLYEQYF	TGTGCCAGCAGCTACGGACCGGGACAGCTCTACGAGCAGTACTTC
NA	TRBV6-5	TRBJ2-7	NA	CASSLDRSYDEQYF	TGTGCCAGCAGCCTCGACAGGTCTTACGACGAGCAGTACTTC
once	TRBV7-2	TRBJ1-4	NA	CASSSAGFNEKLFF	TGTGCCAGCAGCTCTGCCGGCTTTAATGAAAAACTGTTTTTT
NA	TRBV2	TRBJ1-1	NA	CASRPLLNGNTEAFF	TGTGCCAGCAGACCTCTCCTAAACGGTAACACTGAAGCTTTCTTT
NA	TRBV6-5	TRBJ2-1	NA	CASKFSRRPHNEQFF	TGTGCCAGCAAATTTAGCCGACGACCTCACAATGAGCAGTTCTTC
few	TRBV20-1	TRBJ2-3	TRBD2	CSASSGGLTYATQYF	TGCAGTGCTAGTAGCGGGGGATTAACGTACGCAACGCAGTATTTT
few	TRBV5-1	TRBJ2-5	NA	CGSTRDPGSETQYF	TGCGGCAGTACCCGGGACCCGGGGAGCGAGACCCAGTACTTC
NA	TRBV5-1	TRBJ1-4	NA	CASSSQPGGDEKLFF	TGCGCCAGCAGCTCCCAACCGGGGGGGGATGAAAAACTGTTTTTT
many	TRBV29-1	TRBJ2-2	NA	CSVGTETGELFF	TGCAGCGTTGGGACCGAGACCGGGGAGCTGTTTTTT
NA	TRBV28	TRBJ2-7	TRBD2	CASSFSGEGVYEQYF	TGTGCCAGCAGTTTTTCCGGGGAGGGAGTCTACGAGCAGTACTTC
once	TRBV4-3	TRBJ1-1	TRBD1	CASSQTTGVAFF	TGCGCCAGCAGCCAAACTACAGGGGTAGCTTTCTTT
few	TRBV29-1	TRBJ2-5	NA	CSFGATGRDHQETQYF	TGCAGCTTTGGGGCAACAGGGCGGGATCACCAAGAGACCCAGTACTTC
few	TRBV20-1	TRBJ2-3	TRBD2	CSARDPGTNPDTQYF	TGCAGTGCTAGAGATCCCGGGACTAACCCAGATACGCAGTATTTT
few	TRBV28	TRBJ2-1	NA	CASSFLAHGEQFF	TGTGCCAGCAGTTTCCTAGCGCACGGTGAGCAGTTCTTC
NA	TRBV21-1	TRBJ1-2	NA	CASSKGMGHGYTF	TGTGCCAGCAGCAAAGGGATGGGACACGGCTACACCTTC
few	TRBV15	TRBJ2-7	NA	CATSSLGGGPLEQYF	TGTGCCACCAGCAGTCTCGGTGGGGGGCCGTTAGAGCAGTACTTC
NA	TRBV3-1	TRBJ2-2	NA	CASSSTSSNTGELFF	TGTGCCAGCAGCTCGACCTCTTCAAACACCGGGGAGCTGTTTTTT
few	TRBV27	TRBJ2-7	NA	CAASRRGSYEQYF	TGTGCCGCGTCGAGGAGGGGGTCCTACGAGCAGTACTTC
NA	TRBV29-1	TRBJ1-2	TRBD1	CSAPRGGTGGGYTF	TGCAGCGCTCCCCGGGGCGGGACAGGGGGTGGCTACACCTTC